The clone carrying this T cell receptor (beta chain) has ten or more counts. Its matching antigen is unknown. The data were obtained in a study of identical twins. Addition of a universal primer site occurred through template switching, and cDNA carried unique molecular identifiers. TCRdb reprocessed the 5' RACE reads with MiXCR, giving one entry per CDR3 protein. The sample gives some 1,600,000 distinct CDR3 sequences, around 29% of which show up once; more than 0.25% is in the top ten. Points from the study as a whole: Cross-sectional statistical analysis, not tracking of the same donors, underpinned the conclusions. Fewer insertions marked abundant cord blood beta clonotypes; young adult naive trended weakly, memory not at all.

Looked up from germline, CDR1 is MNHEY and CDR2 is SVGAGI. The CDR3 runs to 18 residues. V lost 2 bases to trimming and J lost 0 bases; unmatched junction nucleotides: 10. The V and J genes are TRBV6-5 and TRBJ1-5, with 7 bases aligning to TRBD1. The TCR sequence derives from a newborn girl in good health. The sample comprised cord blood. CDR3 sequence: CASSYEEDRLDSNQPQHF. The CDR3 DNA reads as TGTGCCAGCAGTTACGAGGAGGACAGGTTGGATAGCAATCAGCCCCAGCATTTT.